Below, 5 T cell receptor beta chains from the same sample are listed, as sequenced in a study of PD-L1 blockade in urothelial cancer. The time point denotes: pretreatment peripheral blood. Measured with immunoSEQ multiplex PCR; TCRdb has only the in-frame clones, and not every one. The table has tens of thousands of clones, 75% to 90% seen once; the top ten hold roughly 4.7%. Sequences were derived from PBMCs, sampled around atezolizumab (anti-PD-L1) treatment. Source of these receptors: a man aged 65 to 79 with urothelial cancer.

The rearrangement uses TRBV5-4 and TRBJ2-1; 8 bases line up with TRBD1. With 0 bases clipped from V and 9 bases from J, the junction kept 8 bases outside the gene matches. From germline, CDR1 is SGHNT and CDR2 YYREEE (reference sequence). The CDR3 runs to 15 residues. The CDR3 DNA reads as TGTGCCAGCAGCTTGGGGACAGGGTTGGAAGGTGAGCAGTTCTTC. Translating gives CASSLGTGLEGEQFF.

This rearrangement joins TRBV4-1 to TRBJ2-3; 10 bases line up with TRBD2. Germline trimming cut 4 bases from V and 3 bases from J; bases unmatched to any gene: 4. Germline CDR1 is MGHRA and CDR2 is YSYEKL. The CDR3 spans 15 residues. The CDR3 sequence: CASSLSGRLTDTQYF. The CDR3 coding sequence is TGCGCCAGCAGCCTTAGCGGGAGGTTGACAGATACGCAGTATTTT.

This rearrangement joins TRBV28 to TRBJ2-7, with D maybe TRBD1 (5 bases). This CDR3 contains 12 residues. CDR1 and CDR2 (germline): MDHEN, SYDVKM. V lost 3 bases, J lost 6 bases, and 9 bases lay in between. CDR3 sequence: CASSFQGGEQYF. The CDR3 DNA sequence: TGTGCCAGCAGTTTTCAGGGCGGCGAGCAGTACTTC.

The chain uses TRBV6-6 and TRBJ2-7; D gene unclear. V lost 10 bases and J lost 3, with 25 bases in between. Germline CDR1 and CDR2: MNHNY and SVGAGI (reference sequence). This CDR3 contains 16 residues. The CDR3 spells CANTSSTPGRIYEQYF. DNA of the CDR3: TGTGCCAACACTTCCAGCACCCCGGGTCGAATCTACGAGCAGTACTTC.

The chain couples TRBV7-3 to TRBJ2-1; TRBD1 is a possible D gene (6 bases). The V gene's germline CDR1 is SGHTA and CDR2 FQGTGA. V shed 5 bases and J shed 9 bases, with 14 bases lying between them. The CDR3 is 13 residues long. The CDR3 coding sequence is TGTGCCAGCAGCCCCGGGACATATGTTGAGCAGTTCTTC. Translating gives CASSPGTYVEQFF.